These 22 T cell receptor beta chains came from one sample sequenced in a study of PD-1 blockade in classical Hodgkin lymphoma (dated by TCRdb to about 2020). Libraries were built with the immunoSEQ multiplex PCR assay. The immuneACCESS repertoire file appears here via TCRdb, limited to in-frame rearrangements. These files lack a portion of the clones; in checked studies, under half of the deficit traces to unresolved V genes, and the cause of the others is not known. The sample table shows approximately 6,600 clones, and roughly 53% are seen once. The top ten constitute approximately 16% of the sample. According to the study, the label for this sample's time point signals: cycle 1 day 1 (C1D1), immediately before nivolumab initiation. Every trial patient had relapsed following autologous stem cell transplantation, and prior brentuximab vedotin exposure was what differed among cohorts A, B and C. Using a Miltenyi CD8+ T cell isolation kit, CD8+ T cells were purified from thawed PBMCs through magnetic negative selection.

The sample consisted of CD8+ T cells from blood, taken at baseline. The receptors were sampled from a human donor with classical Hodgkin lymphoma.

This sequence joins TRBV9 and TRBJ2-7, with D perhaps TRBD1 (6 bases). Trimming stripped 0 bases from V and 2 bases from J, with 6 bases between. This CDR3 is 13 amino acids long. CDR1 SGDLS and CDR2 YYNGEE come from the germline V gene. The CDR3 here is CASSVGDTYEQYF. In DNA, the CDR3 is TGTGCCAGCAGCGTAGGGGACACCTACGAGCAGTACTTC.

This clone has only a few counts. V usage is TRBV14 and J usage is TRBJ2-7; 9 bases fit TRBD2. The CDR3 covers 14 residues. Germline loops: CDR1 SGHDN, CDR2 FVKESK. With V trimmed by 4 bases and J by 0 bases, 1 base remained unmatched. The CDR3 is CASSRSGSSYEQYF. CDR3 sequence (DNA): TGTGCCAGCAGCCGTAGCGGGAGCTCCTACGAGCAGTACTTC. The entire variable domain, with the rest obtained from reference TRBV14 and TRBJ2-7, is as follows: EAGVTQFPSHSVIEKGQTVTLRCDPISGHDNLYWYRRVMGKEIKFLLHFVKESKQDESGMPNNRFLAERTGGTYSTLKVQPAELEDSGVYFCASSRSGSSYEQYFGPGTRLTVT.

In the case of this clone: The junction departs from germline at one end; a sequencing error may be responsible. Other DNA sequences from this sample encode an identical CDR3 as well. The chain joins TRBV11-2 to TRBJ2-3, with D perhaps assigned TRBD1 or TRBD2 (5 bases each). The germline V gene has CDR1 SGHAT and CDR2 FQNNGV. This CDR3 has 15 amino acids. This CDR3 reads CASSLDLGDTDTQYF. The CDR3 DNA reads TGTGCCAGTAGCTTAGATTTGGGGGACACAGATACGCAGTATTTT.

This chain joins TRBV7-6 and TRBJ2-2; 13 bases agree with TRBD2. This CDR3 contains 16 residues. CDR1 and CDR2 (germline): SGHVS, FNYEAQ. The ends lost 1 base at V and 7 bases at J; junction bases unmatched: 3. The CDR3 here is CASSLGLAGGGGELFF. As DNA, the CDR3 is TGTGCCAGCAGCTTAGGACTAGCGGGAGGCGGCGGGGAGCTGTTTTTT.

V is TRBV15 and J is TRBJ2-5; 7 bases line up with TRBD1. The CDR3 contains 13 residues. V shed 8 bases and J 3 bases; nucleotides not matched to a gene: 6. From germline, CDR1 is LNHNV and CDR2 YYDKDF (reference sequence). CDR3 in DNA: TGTGCCACCCGGGACAGATTAAAAGAGACCCAGTACTTC. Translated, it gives CATRDRLKETQYF.

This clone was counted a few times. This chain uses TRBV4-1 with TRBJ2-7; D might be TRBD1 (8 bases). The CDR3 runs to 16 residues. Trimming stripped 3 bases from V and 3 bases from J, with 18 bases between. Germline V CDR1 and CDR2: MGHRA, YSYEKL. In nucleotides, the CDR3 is TGCGCCAGCAGCCATACAGGGGGGGAGAGGGGCTACGAGCAGTACTTC. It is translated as CASSHTGGERGYEQYF.

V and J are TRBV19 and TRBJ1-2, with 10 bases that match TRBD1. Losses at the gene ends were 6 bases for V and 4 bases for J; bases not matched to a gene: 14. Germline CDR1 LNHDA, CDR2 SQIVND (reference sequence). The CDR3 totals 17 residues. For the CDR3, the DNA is TGTGCCAGTAGCCCGAATACCGGGACAGGGGTACTCTATGGCTACACCTTC. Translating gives CASSPNTGTGVLYGYTF.

CDR3 amino acids: CATSRDPRGGYNEQFF. In DNA form, the CDR3 reads TGTGCCACCAGCAGAGATCCCAGGGGCGGCTACAATGAGCAGTTCTTC. The chain uses TRBV15 and TRBJ2-1; possibly TRBD1 for D (6 bases). The germline V gene encodes CDR1 LNHNV and CDR2 YYDKDF (reference sequence). V was clipped by 0 bases and J by 3 bases, with 12 bases between them. The CDR3 spans 16 residues.

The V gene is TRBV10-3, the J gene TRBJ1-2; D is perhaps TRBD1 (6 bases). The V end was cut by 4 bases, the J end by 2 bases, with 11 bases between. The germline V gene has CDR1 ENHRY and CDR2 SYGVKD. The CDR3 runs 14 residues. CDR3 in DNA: TGTGCCATCAGTGGGATGGACAGCAACTATGGCTACACCTTC. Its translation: CAISGMDSNYGYTF.

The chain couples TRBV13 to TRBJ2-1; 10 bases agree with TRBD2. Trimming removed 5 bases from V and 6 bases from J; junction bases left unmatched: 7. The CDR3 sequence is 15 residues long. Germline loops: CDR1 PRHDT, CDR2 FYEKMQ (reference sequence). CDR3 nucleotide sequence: TGTGCCAGCAGCCCCAGACTAGCGGGTATCAATGAGCAGTTCTTC. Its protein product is CASSPRLAGINEQFF.

The CDR3 region has the DNA TGTGCCAGCAGCCGCTCTATGGGGGAGACCCAGTACTTC. Translated, it gives CASSRSMGETQYF. The chain combines TRBV4-2 with TRBJ2-5; D gene unclear. CDR3 length equals 13 residues. Germline CDR1 reads LGHNA; CDR2 reads YNFKEQ. V was trimmed by 4 bases and J by 5 bases, leaving 11 bases between them.

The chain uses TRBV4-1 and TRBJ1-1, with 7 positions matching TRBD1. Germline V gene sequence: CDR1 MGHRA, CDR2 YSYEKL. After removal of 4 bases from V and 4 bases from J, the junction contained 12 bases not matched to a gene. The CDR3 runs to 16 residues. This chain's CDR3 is CASSPRQGHGGTEAFF. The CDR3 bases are TGCGCCAGCAGCCCGAGACAGGGACACGGGGGCACTGAAGCTTTCTTT.

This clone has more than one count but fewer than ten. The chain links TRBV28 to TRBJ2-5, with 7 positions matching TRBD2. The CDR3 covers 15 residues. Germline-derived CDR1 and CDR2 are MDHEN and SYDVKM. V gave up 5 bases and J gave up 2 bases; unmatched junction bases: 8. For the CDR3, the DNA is TGTGCCAGCAGTCCCGGGGGGACGTATCAAGAGACCCAGTACTTC. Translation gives CASSPGGTYQETQYF.

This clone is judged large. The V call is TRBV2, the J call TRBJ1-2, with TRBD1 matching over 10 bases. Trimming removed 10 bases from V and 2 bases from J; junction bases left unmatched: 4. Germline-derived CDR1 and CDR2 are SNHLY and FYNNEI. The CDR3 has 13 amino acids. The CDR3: CANPGQGNYGYTF. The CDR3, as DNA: TGTGCCAACCCGGGACAGGGGAACTATGGCTACACCTTC.

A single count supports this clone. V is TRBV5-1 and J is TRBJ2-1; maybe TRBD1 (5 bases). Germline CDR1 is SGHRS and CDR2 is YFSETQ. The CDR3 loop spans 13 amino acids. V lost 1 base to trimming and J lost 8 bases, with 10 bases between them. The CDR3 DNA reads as TGCGCCAGCAGCTTGTACTGGGGCGATGAGCAGTTCTTC. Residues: CASSLYWGDEQFF. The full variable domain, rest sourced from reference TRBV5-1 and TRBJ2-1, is KAGVTQTPRYLIKTRGQQVTLSCSPISGHRSVSWYQQTPGQGLQFLFEYFSETQRNKGNFPGRFSGRQFSNSRSEMNVSTLELGDSALYLCASSLYWGDEQFFGPGTRLTVL.

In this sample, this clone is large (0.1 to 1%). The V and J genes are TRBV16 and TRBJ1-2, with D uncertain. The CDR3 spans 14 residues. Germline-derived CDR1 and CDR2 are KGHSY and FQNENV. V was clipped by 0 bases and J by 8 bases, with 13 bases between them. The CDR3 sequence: CASSQSSGLIGYTF. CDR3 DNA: TGTGCCAGCAGCCAATCGAGTGGTCTAATAGGCTACACCTTC. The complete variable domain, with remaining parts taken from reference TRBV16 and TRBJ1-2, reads GEEVAQTPKHLVRGEGQKAKLYCAPIKGHSYVFWYQQVLKNEFKFLISFQNENVFDETGMPKERFSAKCLPNSPCSLEIQATKLEDSAVYFCASSQSSGLIGYTFGSGTRLTVV.

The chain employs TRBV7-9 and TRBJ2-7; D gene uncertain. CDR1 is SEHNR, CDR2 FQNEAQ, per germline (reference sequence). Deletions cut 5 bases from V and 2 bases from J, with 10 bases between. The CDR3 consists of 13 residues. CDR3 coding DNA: TGTGCCAGCAGCCACGCCGTGACCTACGAGCAGTACTTC. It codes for CASSHAVTYEQYF.

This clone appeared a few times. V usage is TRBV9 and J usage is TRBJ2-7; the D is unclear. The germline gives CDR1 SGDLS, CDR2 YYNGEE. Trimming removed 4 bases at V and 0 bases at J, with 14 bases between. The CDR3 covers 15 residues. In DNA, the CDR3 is TGTGCCAGCAGCCCCCGACAATTTTCCTCCTACGAGCAGTACTTC. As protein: CASSPRQFSSYEQYF.

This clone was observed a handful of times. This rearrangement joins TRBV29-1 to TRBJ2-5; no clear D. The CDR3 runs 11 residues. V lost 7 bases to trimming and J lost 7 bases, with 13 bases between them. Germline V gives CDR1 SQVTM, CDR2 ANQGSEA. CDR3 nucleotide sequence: TGCAGCGCTGACTCCGGCGGGACCCAGTACTTC. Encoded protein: CSADSGGTQYF.

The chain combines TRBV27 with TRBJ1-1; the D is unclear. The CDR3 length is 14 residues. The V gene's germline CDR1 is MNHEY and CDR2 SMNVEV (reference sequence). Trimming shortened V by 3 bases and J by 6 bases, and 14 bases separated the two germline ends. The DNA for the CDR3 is TGTGCCAGCAGTTTTCTAGGGTCCGGCGCTGAAGCTTTCTTT. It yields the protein CASSFLGSGAEAFF.

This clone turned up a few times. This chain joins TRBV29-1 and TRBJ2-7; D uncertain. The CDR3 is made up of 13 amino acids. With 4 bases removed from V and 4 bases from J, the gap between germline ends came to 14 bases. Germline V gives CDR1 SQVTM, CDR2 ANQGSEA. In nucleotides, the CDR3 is TGCAGCGTTGGGCTGGCAGGACCTTACGAGCAGTACTTC. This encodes CSVGLAGPYEQYF.

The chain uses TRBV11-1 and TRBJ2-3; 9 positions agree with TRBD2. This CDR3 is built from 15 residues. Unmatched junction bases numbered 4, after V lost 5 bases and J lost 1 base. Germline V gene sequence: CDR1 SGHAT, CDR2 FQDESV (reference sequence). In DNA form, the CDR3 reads TGTGCCAGCAGCGATAGCGGGAGCCGCACAGATACGCAGTATTTT. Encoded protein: CASSDSGSRTDTQYF.